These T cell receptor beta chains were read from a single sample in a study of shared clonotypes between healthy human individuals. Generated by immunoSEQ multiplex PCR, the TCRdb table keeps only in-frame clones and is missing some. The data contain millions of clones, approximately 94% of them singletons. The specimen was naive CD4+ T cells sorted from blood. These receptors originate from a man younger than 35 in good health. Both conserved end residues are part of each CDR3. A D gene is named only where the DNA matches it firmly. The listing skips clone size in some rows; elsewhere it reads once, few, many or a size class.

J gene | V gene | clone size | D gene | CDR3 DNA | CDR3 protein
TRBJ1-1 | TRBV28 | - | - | TGTGCCAGCAGTTTAAGGGTGAACACTGAAGCTTTCTTT | CASSLRVNTEAFF
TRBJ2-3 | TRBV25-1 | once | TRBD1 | TGTGCCAGCAGTGGCGAGGACAGGGCTGGGACAGATACGCAGTATTTT | CASSGEDRAGTDTQYF
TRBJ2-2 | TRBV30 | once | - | TGTGCCCAAAGGAACAGGGCGAACACCGGGGAGCTGTTTTTT | CAQRNRANTGELFF
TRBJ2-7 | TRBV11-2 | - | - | TGTGCCAGCAGCCGGGACGCCGCGTCCTACGAGCAGTACTTC | CASSRDAASYEQYF
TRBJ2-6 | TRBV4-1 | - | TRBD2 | TGCGCCAGCAGCCACAACGGACTAGCGGGAGTTGGGGCCAACGTCCTGACTTTC | CASSHNGLAGVGANVLTF
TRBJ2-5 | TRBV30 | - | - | TGTGCCTGGAGATCCCCGGTGGGATGGCAAGAGACCCAGTACTTC | CAWRSPVGWQETQYF
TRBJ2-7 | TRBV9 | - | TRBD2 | TGTGCCAGCAGCGTAGCAGGGAGGGGACTAGTCCATCGAGAAACTAGGTACGAGCAGTACTTC | CASSVAGRGLVHRETRYEQYF
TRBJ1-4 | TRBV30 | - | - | TGTGCCTGGAGGAGTGCAACTAATGAAAAACTGTTTTTT | CAWRSATNEKLFF
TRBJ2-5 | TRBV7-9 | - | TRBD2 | TGTGCCAGCAGCTTAGGGGCTAGCGGGAGTTCGGAAGAGACCCAGTACTTC | CASSLGASGSSEETQYF
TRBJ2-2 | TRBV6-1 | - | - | TGTGCCAGCAGTGAATTTTTGGGGGTCGGGGAGCTGTTTTTT | CASSEFLGVGELFF
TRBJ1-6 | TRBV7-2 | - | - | TGTGCCAGCAGCCCGCCGGCAGGGATCGGTTCACCCCTCCACTTT | CASSPPAGIGSPLHF
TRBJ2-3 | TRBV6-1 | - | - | TGTGCCAGCAACGAAGCAGGCAGGGGGGGGGATACGCAGTATTTT | CASNEAGRGGDTQYF
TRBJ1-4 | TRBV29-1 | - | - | TGCAGCGTTTCCGGACAAACTAATGAAAAACTGTTTTTT | CSVSGQTNEKLFF
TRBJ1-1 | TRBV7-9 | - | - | TGTGCCAGCAGCTTATCGGAGAACACTGAAGCTTTCTTT | CASSLSENTEAFF
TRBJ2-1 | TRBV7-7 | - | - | TGTGCTAGCAGCTTAAATTTACAGTACAATGAGCAGTTCTTC | CASSLNLQYNEQFF
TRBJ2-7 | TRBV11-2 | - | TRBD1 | TGTGCCAGCAGCCTGGGACAGGGACCCTCCTACGAGCAGTACTTC | CASSLGQGPSYEQYF
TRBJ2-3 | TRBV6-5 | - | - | TGTGCCAGCCAGTCCATGGTTGGAGATACGCAGTATTTT | CASQSMVGDTQYF
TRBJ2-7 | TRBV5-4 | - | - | TGTGCCAGCAGCTTGGGACACGGTATCGACGAGCAGTACTTC | CASSLGHGIDEQYF
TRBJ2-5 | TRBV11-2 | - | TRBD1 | TGTGCCAGCAGCTTAGAACGGGCGGAACAGGGGGCTACGGAGACCCAGTACTTC | CASSLERAEQGATETQYF
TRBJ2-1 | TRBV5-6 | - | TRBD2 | TGTGCCAGCAGCTTGACTAGCGGGAACTTCTGGGAGCAGTTCTTC | CASSLTSGNFWEQFF
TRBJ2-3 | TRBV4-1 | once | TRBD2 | TGCGCCAGCAGCCAATGGGAGGGACTAGCGGGGTCAGATACGCAGTATTTT | CASSQWEGLAGSDTQYF
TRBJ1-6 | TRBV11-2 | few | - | TGTGCCAGCAGCTCAGGGGTGGTGGTACCCCTCCACTTT | CASSSGVVVPLHF
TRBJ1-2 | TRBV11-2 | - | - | TGTGCCAGCAGCTTAGAACCAGGGAACTATGGCTACACCTTC | CASSLEPGNYGYTF
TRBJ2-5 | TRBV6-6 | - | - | TGTGCCAGCAGCCACCCCCTGGGAATGGTAAAAGAGACCCAGTACTTC | CASSHPLGMVKETQYF
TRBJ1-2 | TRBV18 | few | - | TGTGCCAGCTCACCAGGGGACTTTGGCTACACCTTC | CASSPGDFGYTF
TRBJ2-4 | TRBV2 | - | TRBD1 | TGTGCCAGCAGTCTACAGGGGGGACAAAACATTCAGTACTTC | CASSLQGGQNIQYF
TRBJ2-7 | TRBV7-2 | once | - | TGTGCCAGCAGCTTGTCCAGGGCGTCCTACGAGCAGTACTTC | CASSLSRASYEQYF
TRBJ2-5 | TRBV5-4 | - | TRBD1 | TGTGCCAGCAGCCAAACAGGGGGCCGGGTGACCCAGTACTTC | CASSQTGGRVTQYF
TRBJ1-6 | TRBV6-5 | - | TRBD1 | TGTGCCAGCAGACCCAGGGGGGCCGGCGCACCCCTCCACTTT | CASRPRGAGAPLHF
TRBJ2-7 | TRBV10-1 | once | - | TGCGCCAGCAGTGTTCTAGGGGTCCAGCCTAGGAACGGAGACGAGCAGTACTTC | CASSVLGVQPRNGDEQYF
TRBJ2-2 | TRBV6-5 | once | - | TGTGCCAGCAGATCTACAGCGGGGGAGCTGTTTTTT | CASRSTAGELFF
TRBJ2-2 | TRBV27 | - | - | TGTGCCAGCAGTAGAGGACACACCGGGGAGCTGTTTTTT | CASSRGHTGELFF
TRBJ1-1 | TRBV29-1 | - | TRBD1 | TGCAGCGTCCTACAGGGGACACTGGGCACTGAAGCTTTCTTT | CSVLQGTLGTEAFF
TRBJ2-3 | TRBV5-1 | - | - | TGCGCCAGCAGCTTTACGGGAACTAGCACAGATACGCAGTATTTT | CASSFTGTSTDTQYF
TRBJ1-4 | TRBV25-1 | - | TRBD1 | TGTGCCAGCAGTGAACCCAGGGGGCCGACTAATGAAAAACTGTTTTTT | CASSEPRGPTNEKLFF
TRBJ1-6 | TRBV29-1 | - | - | TGCAGCGTTTCGGCAGGGGTGGGGTCACCCCTCCACTTT | CSVSAGVGSPLHF
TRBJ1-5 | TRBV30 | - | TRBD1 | TGTGCCTGGACAGGGGGTTTTAATCAGCCCCAGCATTTT | CAWTGGFNQPQHF
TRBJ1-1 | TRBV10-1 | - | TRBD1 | TGCGCCAGCAGTGAGACAGGGGTCACTGAAGCTTTCTTT | CASSETGVTEAFF
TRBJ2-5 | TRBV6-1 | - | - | TGTGCCAGCAGTGGCGGGACTCTCCTTGAGACCCAGTACTTC | CASSGGTLLETQYF
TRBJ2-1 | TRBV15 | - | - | TGTGCCACCTCCGGGACGGGACGAAGCGATGAGCAGTTCTTC | CATSGTGRSDEQFF
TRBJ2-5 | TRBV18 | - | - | TGTGCCAGCTCAATCCTGCAGAGAGAGACCCAGTACTTC | CASSILQRETQYF
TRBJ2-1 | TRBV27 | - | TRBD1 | TGTGCCAGCAGGTACGGGACAGGGTGGCACAATGAGCAGTTCTTC | CASRYGTGWHNEQFF
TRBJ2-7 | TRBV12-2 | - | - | TGTGCAAGTCGCTTACGGACAGCCGAGCAGTACTTC | CASRLRTAEQYF
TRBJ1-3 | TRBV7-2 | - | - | TGTGCCAGCAGCTTAGCGTGGACCTCTGGAAACACCATATATTTT | CASSLAWTSGNTIYF
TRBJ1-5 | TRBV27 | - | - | TGTGCCAGCCGCGGGACGGGCCCCGGGCAGCCCCAGCATTTT | CASRGTGPGQPQHF
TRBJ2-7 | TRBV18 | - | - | TGTGCCAGCTCTCGTGACTATTTCGAGCAGTACTTC | CASSRDYFEQYF
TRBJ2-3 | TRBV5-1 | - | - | TGCGCCAGCAGCTTCCCCAGCGGTATGACAGCAGATACGCAGTATTTT | CASSFPSGMTADTQYF
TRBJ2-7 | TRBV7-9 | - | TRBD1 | TGTGCCAGCAGCTTAGCGAAGTCGACAGGGGGATCCTACGAGCAGTACTTC | CASSLAKSTGGSYEQYF
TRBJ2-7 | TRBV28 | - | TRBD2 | TGTGCCAGCAGCTTGACTAGCGGGGGTGTAACCTACGAGCAGTACTTC | CASSLTSGGVTYEQYF
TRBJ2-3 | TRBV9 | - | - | TGTGCCAGCAGCCCTAGCCCCAACACAGATACGCAGTATTTT | CASSPSPNTDTQYF
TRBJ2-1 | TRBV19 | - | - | TGTGCCAGTAGTCATAGCGGTAGCTCCTACAATGAGCAGTTCTTC | CASSHSGSSYNEQFF
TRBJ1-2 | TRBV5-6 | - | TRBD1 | TGTGCCAGCAGCCTAGTGGACAGGGATCGGAACTATGGCTACACCTTC | CASSLVDRDRNYGYTF
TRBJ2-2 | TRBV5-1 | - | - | TGCGCCAGCAGCATAAAGGCCGCTCAAAACACCGGGGAGCTGTTTTTT | CASSIKAAQNTGELFF